These T cell receptor beta chains were read from a single sample in a study of vaccination and CD4 T cells after COVID-19. TCRdb reprocessed the PCR reads via MiXCR and lists one record per CDR3 protein. The table lists 8,400 or so distinct CDR3 sequences, under 80% of them singletons. Their antigen targets remain unknown. The specimen was CD4+ T cells from blood, cultured in vitro. The receptor set was obtained from a human donor who had recovered from COVID-19. The CDR3 runs from the conserved cysteine through the conserved F or W. The D gene is left open where the match is weak. Clone size is not always given. Where it is, it says once, few, many or a class for expanded clones.

TRBV6-5,-,16,-,TRBJ1-2,CASSYSRSGTYYGYTF,TGTGCCAGCAGTTACTCGAGGTCGGGGACGTACTATGGCTACACCTTC
TRBV25-1,-,13,-,TRBJ2-2,CASSGVNTGELFF,TGTGCCAGCAGTGGGGTGAACACCGGGGAGCTGTTTTTT
TRBV11-3,-,13,-,TRBJ2-5,CASSLDHGGTQYF,TGTGCCAGCAGCTTGGATCATGGGGGGACCCAGTACTTC
TRBV15,-,16,-,TRBJ1-2,CATSSPSETVNYGYTF,TGTGCCACCAGCAGCCCCTCCGAGACCGTTAACTATGGCTACACCTTC
TRBV20-1,-,13,few,TRBJ1-1,CSASAAMNTEAFF,TGCAGTGCCAGCGCAGCCATGAACACTGAAGCTTTCTTT
TRBV5-1,-,14,-,TRBJ2-1,CASSLGGSYNEQFF,TGCGCCAGCAGCTTGGGGGGGTCCTACAATGAGCAGTTCTTC
TRBV28,-,11,-,TRBJ1-1,CASSWRTEAFF,TGTGCCAGCAGTTGGCGGACTGAAGCTTTCTTT
TRBV20-1,TRBD1,17,few,TRBJ1-5,CSATPQGALGSNQPQHF,TGCAGTGCGACCCCACAGGGGGCGTTAGGTAGCAATCAGCCCCAGCATTTT
TRBV20-1,TRBD2,14,few,TRBJ2-3,CSVLAGGRKDTQYF,TGCAGTGTATTAGCGGGGGGGCGTAAAGATACGCAGTATTTT
TRBV7-2,-,12,few,TRBJ1-1,CASSLLLGEAFF,TGTGCCAGCAGCCTCCTATTAGGTGAAGCTTTCTTT
TRBV6-1,TRBD1,13,few,TRBJ1-1,CASSGQGGVVAFF,TGTGCCAGCTCGGGACAGGGGGGTGTGGTAGCTTTCTTT
TRBV20-1,TRBD1,13,few,TRBJ2-7,CSASQGPQREQYF,TGCAGTGCTTCACAGGGGCCGCAGAGGGAGCAGTACTTC
TRBV2,-,14,-,TRBJ1-6,CASQLGPNNSPLHF,TGTGCCAGCCAATTGGGCCCCAATAATTCACCCCTCCACTTT
TRBV6-1,-,14,-,TRBJ2-5,CASSEGLQGETQYF,TGTGCCAGCAGTGAAGGACTCCAGGGGGAGACCCAGTACTTC
TRBV10-3,-,14,-,TRBJ1-5,CAISDTLFNQPQHF,TGTGCCATCAGTGATACGTTGTTCAATCAGCCCCAGCATTTT
TRBV7-8,TRBD2,17,-,TRBJ2-2,CASRRRTSGLGGGELFF,TGTGCCAGCAGACGGAGAACTAGCGGGCTGGGGGGCGGGGAGCTGTTTTTT
TRBV14,TRBD1,14,-,TRBJ2-5,CASSPRQGEPTQYF,TGTGCCAGCAGCCCGCGACAGGGAGAGCCGACCCAGTACTTC
TRBV6-5,-,13,-,TRBJ1-4,CASSYEGTRKLFF,TGTGCCAGCAGTTACGAGGGGACGCGAAAACTGTTTTTT
TRBV12-3/TRBV12-4,-,11,few,TRBJ1-1,CASSPGAEAFF,TGTGCCAGCAGTCCCGGGGCTGAAGCTTTCTTT
TRBV29-1,TRBD2,12,-,TRBJ2-7,CSVGTSGYEQYF,TGCAGCGTAGGGACTAGCGGCTACGAGCAGTACTTC
TRBV6-1,TRBD1,15,-,TRBJ1-2,CASNRQGEANYGYTF,TGTGCCAGCAATCGACAGGGAGAAGCTAACTATGGCTACACCTTC
TRBV20-1,-,14,-,TRBJ2-1,CSAKSLAPRNEQFF,TGCAGTGCCAAGAGTTTGGCTCCAAGGAATGAGCAGTTCTTC
TRBV28,TRBD1,16,few,TRBJ1-1,CASSLTPDRGLTEAFF,TGTGCCAGCAGTTTAACACCCGACAGGGGGCTAACTGAAGCTTTCTTT
TRBV6-2/TRBV6-3,-,12,-,TRBJ1-1,CASTRRRTEAFF,TGTGCCAGCACGAGACGAAGGACTGAAGCTTTCTTT
TRBV20-1,-,13,-,TRBJ1-1,CSARRQRDTEAFF,TGCAGTGCTAGACGGCAGAGGGACACTGAAGCTTTCTTT
TRBV2,-,12,-,TRBJ2-3,CASSEDTDTQYF,TGTGCCAGCAGTGAAGACACAGATACGCAGTATTTT
TRBV5-1,-,14,-,TRBJ1-2,CASSWGNFDYGYTF,TGCGCCAGCAGCTGGGGGAACTTTGACTATGGCTACACCTTC
TRBV28,TRBD2,14,-,TRBJ2-1,CASTTSGRWGEQFF,TGTGCCAGCACGACTAGCGGGCGGTGGGGTGAGCAGTTCTTC
TRBV20-1,-,13,-,TRBJ2-1,CSAPGRSENEQFF,TGCAGTGCCCCAGGAAGGTCTGAAAATGAGCAGTTCTTC
TRBV27,-,16,-,TRBJ1-2,CASTPSGAALPYGYTF,TGTGCCAGCACCCCGAGCGGCGCAGCCCTGCCCTATGGCTACACCTTC
TRBV12-3/TRBV12-4,-,14,-,TRBJ1-6,CASSFMGGGSPLHF,TGTGCCAGCAGTTTTATGGGTGGCGGTTCACCCCTCCACTTT
TRBV6-1,-,12,-,TRBJ1-5,CATGLRNQPQHF,TGTGCCACCGGACTCCGCAATCAGCCCCAGCATTTT
TRBV5-1,TRBD2,14,-,TRBJ2-1,CASTVAGVYNEQFF,TGCGCCAGCACGGTGGCGGGAGTATACAATGAGCAGTTCTTC
TRBV6-5,TRBD1,16,-,TRBJ2-1,CASSSPTGAFNNEQFF,TGTGCCAGCAGTTCTCCTACAGGGGCCTTTAACAATGAGCAGTTCTTC
TRBV11-1,TRBD2,15,-,TRBJ2-1,CASSLAGGLYNEQFF,TGTGCCAGCAGTTTAGCGGGAGGGCTGTACAATGAGCAGTTCTTC
TRBV20-1,-,13,-,TRBJ1-5,CSAATGSNQPQHF,TGCAGTGCAGCGACAGGAAGCAATCAGCCCCAGCATTTT
TRBV5-1,-,16,few,TRBJ2-5,CASSPPGLGGQETQYF,TGCGCCAGCAGCCCCCCAGGACTAGGGGGGCAAGAGACCCAGTACTTC
TRBV7-3,-,14,few,TRBJ2-1,CASSLLGGNNEQFF,TGTGCCAGCAGCCTGCTAGGGGGGAACAATGAGCAGTTCTTC
TRBV6-4,-,10,-,TRBJ2-7,CASSDTKQYF,TGTGCCAGCAGTGATACTAAGCAGTACTTC
TRBV12-3/TRBV12-4,TRBD1,14,few,TRBJ1-1,CASKTGGLNTEAFF,TGTGCCAGCAAGACAGGGGGCCTCAACACTGAAGCTTTCTTT
TRBV2,-,13,-,TRBJ1-1,CARPAGMNTEAFF,TGTGCCAGACCTGCGGGGATGAACACTGAAGCTTTCTTT
TRBV14,-,13,once,TRBJ1-2,CASSQAVNYGYTF,TGTGCCAGCAGCCAGGCAGTGAACTATGGCTACACCTTC
TRBV20-1,-,14,-,TRBJ1-6,CSASTARSYSPLHF,TGCAGTGCTAGTACGGCAAGGAGCTATTCACCCCTCCACTTT
TRBV25-1,TRBD1,12,-,TRBJ1-1,CASSEAGQDAFF,TGTGCCAGCAGTGAAGCGGGACAGGATGCTTTCTTT
TRBV7-7,-,12,-,TRBJ2-7,CASSRLVQEQYF,TGTGCCAGCAGCCGACTTGTACAGGAGCAGTACTTC
TRBV6-1,-,15,few,TRBJ1-5,CASRPGGGGSQPQHF,TGTGCCAGCAGGCCGGGGGGGGGAGGATCTCAGCCCCAGCATTTT
TRBV6-1,TRBD1,14,-,TRBJ1-2,CASRSPDRGDGYTF,TGTGCCAGCAGGAGCCCGGACAGGGGGGATGGCTACACCTTC
TRBV19,-,14,-,TRBJ1-4,CASSIRGTNEKLFF,TGTGCCAGTAGTATTAGAGGGACTAATGAAAAACTGTTTTTT
TRBV27,-,15,-,TRBJ1-3,CASPREGYSGNTIYF,TGTGCCAGCCCGAGGGAGGGTTACTCTGGAAACACCATATATTTT
TRBV7-9,-,12,-,TRBJ2-1,CASRSSTNEQFF,TGTGCCAGCAGGTCCTCTACAAATGAGCAGTTCTTC
TRBV5-1,-,15,-,TRBJ2-5,CASSFDPGREETQYF,TGCGCCAGCAGCTTTGATCCGGGTCGGGAAGAGACCCAGTACTTC
TRBV10-3,-,15,-,TRBJ1-1,CAIIEVEGKNTEAFF,TGTGCCATCATTGAGGTGGAGGGGAAGAACACTGAAGCTTTCTTT
TRBV28,TRBD1,12,-,TRBJ2-7,CASRDRAYEQYF,TGTGCCAGCAGAGACAGGGCCTACGAGCAGTACTTC
TRBV24-1,TRBD1,20,-,TRBJ2-3,CATTGDRGESSGREGDTQYF,TGTGCCACCACCGGGGACAGGGGCGAATCTAGCGGAAGAGAGGGAGATACGCAGTATTTT